This entry is about one T cell receptor (beta chain). Clones were sequenced by immunoSEQ multiplex PCR, and TCRdb holds only the in-frame ones, with some missing. The sample includes roughly 660,000 clones, roughly 90% seen only once; the top ten take around 0.0099%. The data belong to a study of shared T cell receptors in the human thymus. J was trimmed by 3 bases and V by 11 bases; bases with no gene match: 11. Per the germline V gene, CDR1 is LNHDA and CDR2 is SQIVND (reference sequence). The CDR3 length is 15 residues. The same sample was also studied in work on human thymus T cells. From that second work: Donation came from healthy Finnish infants having corrective surgery for congenital heart defects. During corrective heart surgery, resections were taken, and the thymus tissue came from them. Repertoires sampled from thymus and blood appeared biased in V and J gene usage. Related studies noted strongly shared thymic repertoires across unrelated people.

The sample consisted of thymocytes. The receptor was isolated from a boy under two years old with a congenital heart defect. The chain recombines TRBV19 with TRBJ1-3, with 9 bases that match TRBD1. The CDR3 here is CAVPGGQGGGNTIYF. The DNA of the CDR3 is TGTGCCGTACCAGGGGGACAGGGTGGTGGAAACACCATATATTTT.